The 27 T cell receptor beta chains below all came from one sample that was sequenced in a study of OX40 agonist ivuxolimab in advanced cancers. Clones were read by immunoSEQ multiplex PCR, and TCRdb kept only the in-frame ones, dropping some. Here the sample spans some 65,000 clones, 85% being singletons. Sequenced here: CD4+ or CD8+ T cells sorted from blood, sampled in a trial of the OX40 agonist ivuxolimab. Receptors were obtained from an adult with an advanced solid tumor such as melanoma, head and neck, liver or kidney cancer.

This chain joins TRBV5-1 and TRBJ2-7; D is perhaps TRBD1 (6 bases). Germline values: CDR1 SGHRS, CDR2 YFSETQ. The CDR3 has 13 residues. Deletions cut 4 bases from V and 2 bases from J, with 10 bases between. CDR3 sequence: CASSKTGTYEQYF. DNA of the CDR3: TGCGCCAGCAGCAAGACAGGAACCTACGAGCAGTACTTC.

The chain joins TRBV5-4 to TRBJ2-7; D not resolved. Deletions cut 3 bases from V and 2 bases from J, with 9 bases between. CDR1 and CDR2 from the germline V gene are SGHNT and YYREEE (reference sequence). CDR3 length: 13 residues. CDR3 in DNA: TGTGCCAGCAGCTCCATCCTTACCTACGAGCAGTACTTC. Protein sequence: CASSSILTYEQYF. Complete variable domain (other parts from reference TRBV5-4 and TRBJ2-7): ETGVTQSPTHLIKTRGQQVTLRCSSQSGHNTVSWYQQALGQGPQFIFQYYREEENGRGNFPPRFSGLQFPNYSSELNVNALELDDSALYLCASSSILTYEQYFGPGTRLTVT.

CDR3 nucleotide sequence: TGTGCCAGCAGCTTTAGGGGGGGGACTTATAGCAATCAGCCCCAGCATTTT. Protein product: CASSFRGGTYSNQPQHF. This chain links TRBV7-2 with TRBJ1-5; D perhaps matches TRBD1 (6 bases). Germline V gene sequence: CDR1 SGHTA, CDR2 FQGNSA. The ends were cut back, 3 bases at V and 0 bases at J, with 15 bases in the middle. The CDR3 spans 17 residues.

V is TRBV5-4 and J is TRBJ2-5; 7 bases match TRBD1. The V and J ends lost 1 base and 2 bases, in that order; junction bases with no gene match: 5. From germline, CDR1 is SGHNT and CDR2 YYREEE (reference sequence). The CDR3 is 15 residues long. CDR3 sequence: CASSLPGQRQETQYF. The CDR3 bases are TGTGCCAGCAGCTTGCCGGGACAGAGGCAAGAGACCCAGTACTTC.

The CDR3 coding sequence is TGTGCCAGCAGCTCTTATAATGGCATATCGAACACCGGGGAGCTGTTTTTT. It specifies CASSSYNGISNTGELFF. The chain employs TRBV7-3 and TRBJ2-2; D unresolved. This CDR3 spans 17 amino acids. Trimming stripped 4 bases from V and 0 bases from J, with 15 bases between. Germline values: CDR1 SGHTA, CDR2 FQGTGA.

The chain links TRBV11-2 to TRBJ1-4; maybe TRBD1 (5 bases). V was clipped by 3 bases and J by 7 bases, with 12 bases between them. The germline V gene has CDR1 SGHAT and CDR2 FQNNGV. The CDR3 spans 14 residues. CDR3 sequence reads: CASSFRGGGEKLFF. The CDR3 DNA reads as TGTGCCAGCAGCTTTAGGGGCGGTGGTGAAAAACTGTTTTTT.

The chain employs TRBV5-1 and TRBJ2-3; D uncertain. The V end was cut by 2 bases, the J end by 2 bases, with 0 bases between. The length of the CDR3 is 11 residues. From germline, CDR1 is SGHRS and CDR2 YFSETQ. The CDR3 nucleotides read TGCGCCAGCAGCTTCACAGATACGCAGTATTTT. Residues: CASSFTDTQYF.

A few counts support this clone. The V and J genes are TRBV4-3 and TRBJ2-1; unclear D gene. The CDR3 length is 15 residues. The ends were cut back, 0 bases at V and 5 bases at J, with 11 bases in the middle. Germline-derived CDR1 and CDR2 are LGHNA and YSLEER. The CDR3 loop is CASSQDPLQNNEQFF. The CDR3 DNA is TGCGCCAGCAGCCAAGATCCCTTACAGAACAATGAGCAGTTCTTC.

V is TRBV19 and J is TRBJ1-1; perhaps TRBD1 as D (6 bases). V was cut by 3 bases and J by 1 base, with 9 bases left in between. Germline loops: CDR1 LNHDA, CDR2 SQIVND (reference sequence). The CDR3 is 14 residues long. CDR3 in amino acids: CASSIGQPNTEAFF. CDR3 DNA sequence: TGTGCCAGTAGTATCGGACAGCCGAACACTGAAGCTTTCTTT.

This chain connects TRBV6-1 to TRBJ2-2, with 7 bases lining up with TRBD1. The CDR3 consists of 15 residues. Per the germline V gene, CDR1 is MNHNS and CDR2 is SASEGT. With V trimmed by 6 bases and J by 2 bases, 6 bases remained unmatched. CDR3 sequence: CASSLGTANTGELFF. The CDR3 nucleotides read TGTGCCAGCAGCCTGGGGACAGCCAACACCGGGGAGCTGTTTTTT.

J is TRBJ2-7 and V is TRBV7-2; D perhaps matches TRBD1 (6 bases). There are 13 residues in the CDR3. Germline V CDR1 and CDR2: SGHTA, FQGNSA. V was cut by 4 bases and J by 2 bases, with 9 bases left in between. In nucleotides, the CDR3 is TGTGCCAGCAGCTGGAGACAGGCCTACGAGCAGTACTTC. Protein product: CASSWRQAYEQYF.

V and J are TRBV29-1 and TRBJ2-7, with 8 bases lining up with TRBD1. This CDR3 spans 13 amino acids. The V segment lost 7 bases and the J segment 7 bases; nucleotides outside the gene matches: 12. The germline gives CDR1 SQVTM, CDR2 ANQGSEA. The CDR3 region has the DNA TGCAGCGCCGCCCGACAGGGGAGGAGTGAGCAGTACTTC. Protein product: CSAARQGRSEQYF.

Within the sample, this clone is medium-sized (0.01 to 0.1%). The V call is TRBV2, the J call TRBJ1-3; D remains ambiguous. This CDR3 spans 13 amino acids. V was clipped by 9 bases and J by 0 bases, with 9 bases between them. Germline CDR1 reads SNHLY; CDR2 reads FYNNEI. The CDR3 spells CASKGDSGNTIYF. The CDR3 region has the DNA TGTGCCAGTAAAGGAGACTCTGGAAACACCATATATTTT. The variable domain in full, with the rest retrieved from reference TRBV2 and TRBJ1-3, is EPEVTQTPSHQVTQMGQEVILRCVPISNHLYFYWYRQILGQKVEFLVSFYNNEISEKSEIFDDQFSVERPDGSNFTLKIRSTKLEDSAMYFCASKGDSGNTIYFGEGSWLTVV.

V is TRBV7-2 and J is TRBJ2-1; the match to TRBD1 covers 7 bases. This CDR3 has 14 amino acids. Germline CDR1 reads SGHTA; CDR2 reads FQGNSA. Losses at the gene ends were 5 bases for V and 4 bases for J; bases not matched to a gene: 5. CDR3 in amino acids: CASSLGQSYNEQFF. In DNA form, the CDR3 reads TGTGCCAGCAGCCTGGGACAGTCGTACAATGAGCAGTTCTTC.

J is TRBJ1-1 and V is TRBV6-6; 8 nucleotides line up with TRBD1. CDR1 MNHNY and CDR2 SVGAGI come from the germline V gene (reference sequence). This CDR3 is built from 15 residues. Unmatched junction bases numbered 5, after V lost 4 bases and J lost 1 base. CDR3 amino acids: CASSSNRGENTEAFF. CDR3 nucleotide sequence: TGTGCCAGCAGTTCCAACAGGGGGGAGAACACTGAAGCTTTCTTT.

The chain has TRBV6-1 and TRBJ1-1; 8 bases are a match to TRBD1. The CDR3 loop spans 15 amino acids. The J segment lost 2 bases and the V segment lost 4 bases, leaving 6 bases of the junction unmatched. From germline, CDR1 is MNHNS and CDR2 SASEGT. CDR3 protein: CASSALTGGNTEAFF. The CDR3 DNA sequence: TGTGCCAGCAGTGCCTTAACAGGGGGAAACACTGAAGCTTTCTTT.

V and J are TRBV11-2 and TRBJ1-6; unclear D gene. There are 13 residues in the CDR3. Deletions cut 1 base from V and 6 bases from J, with 4 bases between. Per germline, CDR1 SGHAT and CDR2 FQNNGV. CDR3 amino acids: CASSLGSNSPLHF. The CDR3 bases are TGTGCCAGCAGCTTAGGCAGTAATTCACCCCTCCACTTT.

The chain joins TRBV29-1 to TRBJ2-1; 8 nucleotides line up with TRBD1. The CDR3 has 14 residues. CDR1 is SQVTM, CDR2 ANQGSEA, per germline. V lost 5 bases, J lost 0 bases, and 3 bases stayed unmatched. The CDR3 sequence: CSVSGTGSYNEQFF. CDR3 nucleotide sequence: TGCAGCGTTTCCGGGACAGGCTCCTACAATGAGCAGTTCTTC.

This clone occurred once. V and J are TRBV19 and TRBJ2-3; D could derive from TRBD1 or TRBD2 (6 bases each). The CDR3 has 15 amino acids. Germline V gene lookup returns CDR1 LNHDA and CDR2 SQIVND (reference sequence). The V end was cut by 7 bases, the J end by 2 bases, with 16 bases between. CDR3 amino acids: CASTLGGGYTDTQYF. In DNA, the CDR3 is TGTGCCAGTACTCTAGGAGGGGGATACACAGATACGCAGTATTTT. The full variable domain, with the rest looked up from reference TRBV19 and TRBJ2-3, is DGGITQSPKYLFRKEGQNVTLSCEQNLNHDAMYWYRQDPGQGLRLIYYSQIVNDFQKGDIAEGYSVSREKKESFPLTVTSAQKNPTAFYLCASTLGGGYTDTQYFGPGTRLTVL.

The chain has TRBV10-3 and TRBJ2-7; 10 nucleotides line up with TRBD2. V trimming: 6 bases; J trimming: 5 bases; junction bases outside the gene matches: 7. Germline lookup yields CDR1 ENHRY and CDR2 SYGVKD. This CDR3 is built from 14 residues. In DNA, the CDR3 is TGTGCCATCAGGCCTAGCGGGAGCAACGACGAGCAGTACTTC. Translated: CAIRPSGSNDEQYF.

The rearrangement links TRBV27 to TRBJ1-1; D is ambiguous. Germline CDR1 and CDR2: MNHEY and SMNVEV (reference sequence). CDR3 length: 16 amino acids. V was pared by 2 bases and J by 5 bases, with 18 bases between. The CDR3 DNA reads as TGTGCCAGCAGTTTAATTAATTTTGGGGTCCCGACTGAAGCTTTCTTT. Its translation: CASSLINFGVPTEAFF.

The V gene is TRBV5-8, the J gene TRBJ1-4, with D maybe TRBD1 (5 bases). Germline V gene data show CDR1 as SGHTS and CDR2 as YDEGEE. This CDR3 has 14 amino acids. Deletions cut 3 bases from V and 7 bases from J, with 13 bases between. The CDR3 reads CASSSGTAGEKLFF. In nucleotides, the CDR3 is TGTGCCAGCAGCTCCGGGACGGCGGGTGAAAAACTGTTTTTT.

The CDR3 nucleotides are TGTGCCATCAGTGAATCCCGCCGGCTAGTCAACAATGAGCAGTTCTTC. Amino acid sequence: CAISESRRLVNNEQFF. The chain employs TRBV10-3 and TRBJ2-1; D is unclear. The germline V and J ends were trimmed by 3 bases and 5 bases, with 17 bases remaining between them. This CDR3 spans 16 amino acids. Per the germline V gene, CDR1 is ENHRY and CDR2 is SYGVKD.

J is TRBJ2-1 and V is TRBV19, with TRBD1 matching over 10 bases. The V and J ends lost 4 bases and 8 bases, in that order; junction bases with no gene match: 8. Germline CDR1 reads LNHDA; CDR2 reads SQIVND (reference sequence). The CDR3 has 15 amino acids. CDR3 region: CASSKDRGNEDEQFF. DNA for the CDR3: TGTGCCAGTAGTAAGGACAGGGGGAATGAGGATGAGCAGTTCTTC.

This chain connects TRBV5-1 to TRBJ2-6; D is unclear. The V and J ends lost 8 bases and 0 bases respectively, with 12 bases between them. The CDR3 consists of 15 residues. Germline V gene data show CDR1 as SGHRS and CDR2 as YFSETQ. As DNA, the CDR3 is TGCGCCAGTACGGTCCTTAGCTCTGGGGCCAACGTCCTGACTTTC. Protein: CASTVLSSGANVLTF.

The DNA of the CDR3 is TGTGCCAGCAGCTTGGAGGCAGGGTGGAAGTCCTACGAGCAGTACTTC. Protein sequence: CASSLEAGWKSYEQYF. The chain has TRBV5-5 and TRBJ2-7, with TRBD1 as a possible D gene (5 bases). Germline V gene sequence: CDR1 SGHKS, CDR2 YYEKEE (reference sequence). The CDR3 has 16 amino acids. With 0 bases removed from V and 1 base from J, the gap between germline ends came to 14 bases.

The chain carries TRBV28 and TRBJ1-4; TRBD1 agrees at 7 bases. The CDR3 extends over 14 amino acids. Unmatched junction bases numbered 5, after V lost 5 bases and J lost 5 bases. The germline gives CDR1 MDHEN, CDR2 SYDVKM. In DNA form, the CDR3 reads TGTGCCAGCAGTCTCAGGGGGGGGAATGAAAAACTGTTTTTT. Its translation is CASSLRGGNEKLFF. The whole variable domain, remainder taken from reference TRBV28 and TRBJ1-4, is DVKVTQSSRYLVKRTGEKVFLECVQDMDHENMFWYRQDPGLGLRLIYFSYDVKMKEKGDIPEGYSVSREKKERFSLILESASTNQTSMYLCASSLRGGNEKLFFGSGTQLSVL.